This TCR beta chain was captured by sequencing in a study of cytomegalovirus exposure and HLA in healthy donors. Points from the study as a whole: Across donors, presence/absence analyses took sequencing depth to be roughly uniform. Per published reports, the classifier diagnosed cytomegalovirus status with high specificity and sensitivity. The study listed roughly 160 cytomegalovirus-associated TCR beta chains.

A multiplex PCR was run with 60 Vbeta primers and 13 Jbeta primers. Method: immunoSEQ multiplex PCR; TCRdb's copy keeps in-frame clones and lacks some. The sample holds tens of thousands of clones, 75% to 80% seen once. Regarding this clone: Its antigen is unknown.

The CDR3 contains 17 residues. CDR1 is SGDLS and CDR2 is YYNGEE in the germline V gene. The V and J ends lost 5 bases and 7 bases, in that order; junction bases with no gene match: 10. Sequencing used PBMCs. This sequence originates from a woman aged 40 to 50 in good health and CMV-seropositive. The gene calls are TRBV9 and TRBJ2-2, with 14 positions matching TRBD2. CDR3 protein: CASRGRGLAGEIGELFF. The CDR3 DNA follows: TGTGCCAGCAGGGGCAGGGGACTAGCGGGAGAGATCGGGGAGCTGTTTTTT.